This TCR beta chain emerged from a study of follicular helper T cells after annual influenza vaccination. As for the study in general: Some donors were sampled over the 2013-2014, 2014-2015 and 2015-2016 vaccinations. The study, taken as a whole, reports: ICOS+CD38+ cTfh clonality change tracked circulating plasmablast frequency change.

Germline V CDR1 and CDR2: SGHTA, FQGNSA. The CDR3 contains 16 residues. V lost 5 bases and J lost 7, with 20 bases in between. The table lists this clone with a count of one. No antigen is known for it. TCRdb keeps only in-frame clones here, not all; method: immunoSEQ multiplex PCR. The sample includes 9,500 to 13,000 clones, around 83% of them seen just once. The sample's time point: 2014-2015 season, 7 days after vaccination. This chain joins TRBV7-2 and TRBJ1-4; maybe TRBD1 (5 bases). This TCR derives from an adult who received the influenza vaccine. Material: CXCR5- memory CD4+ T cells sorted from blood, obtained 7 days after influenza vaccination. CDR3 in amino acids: CASSPQGLSGGEKLFF. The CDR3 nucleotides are TGTGCCAGCAGCCCCCAGGGTCTCTCCGGGGGTGAAAAACTGTTTTTT.